What follows are 27 T cell receptor beta chains derived from one specimen sequenced in a study of response to subunit inactivated influenza vaccine. TCRdb re-called the RT-PCR reads with MiXCR, one entry per CDR3 protein. This sample carries roughly 760,000 distinct CDR3 sequences, 20% to 25% of them seen once, and the ten largest clones take 10%. Specimen: PBMCs from blood, collected less than 6 days after vaccination. The receptor source for this set is a man aged 50 to 60 who received an inactivated influenza vaccine.

This clonotype was found a few times. This chain joins TRBV12-3 or TRBV12-4 and TRBJ2-6, with a possible D match to TRBD2 (5 bases). The V and J ends lost 1 base and 0 bases respectively, with 10 bases between them. This CDR3 is built from 17 residues. The CDR3 spells CASSLVPGSSGANVLTF. The DNA for the CDR3 is TGTGCCAGCAGTTTAGTTCCGGGGAGCTCTGGGGCCAACGTCCTGACTTTC.

The table lists this clonotype with a few counts. This chain connects TRBV15 to TRBJ1-1; no firm D call. CDR3 length equals 14 residues. The germline V gene has CDR1 LNHNV and CDR2 YYDKDF (reference sequence). V lost 4 bases and J 1 base, leaving 10 bases between the germline ends. For the CDR3, the DNA is TGTGCCACCAGCACAGGACTCACGAACACTGAAGCTTTCTTT. This translates into CATSTGLTNTEAFF.

The sample holds many counts of this clonotype. The CDR3 bases are TGCGCCAGCAGTCAATCCTATTTCAGGGTGCGGGGCACAGATACGCAGTATTTT. Protein: CASSQSYFRVRGTDTQYF. The chain employs TRBV23-1 and TRBJ2-3; D possibly uses TRBD1 or TRBD2 (5 bases each). TRBV23-1 is an open reading frame whose function is uncertain. With 0 bases removed from V and 1 base from J, the gap between germline ends came to 17 bases. The CDR3 runs 18 residues.

This clonotype was detected only a few times. The chain recombines TRBV4-2 with TRBJ2-3; 14 bases agree with TRBD2. The CDR3 totals 18 residues. Germline CDR1 and CDR2: LGHNA and YNFKEQ. The junction had 9 bases not matched to a gene; V was cut back by 6 bases and J by 1 base. CDR3 bases: TGTGCCAGCAGTCTCGGGACTAGCGGGAGTTATGGCACAGATACGCAGTATTTT. Amino acids: CASSLGTSGSYGTDTQYF.

This clonotype showed up just a few times. The CDR3 region has the DNA TGCGCCAGCAGCACGGCCGGAGAGACCCAGTACTTC. Translated, it gives CASSTAGETQYF. The chain combines TRBV5-1 with TRBJ2-5; D unclear. CDR3 length equals 12 residues. The germline gives CDR1 SGHRS, CDR2 YFSETQ. V was trimmed by 4 bases and J by 4 bases, leaving 8 bases between them.

There are many counts of this clonotype. The rearrangement joins TRBV7-2 to TRBJ2-5, with D perhaps matching TRBD2 (5 bases). This CDR3 has 13 residues. CDR1 and CDR2 from the germline V gene are SGHTA and FQGNSA. V lost 4 bases to trimming and J lost 7 bases, with 13 bases between them. CDR3 in amino acids: CASSSPLEGTQYF. The CDR3 DNA follows: TGTGCCAGCAGCTCCCCCCTTGAGGGGACCCAGTACTTC.

The genes are TRBV20-1 and TRBJ2-2; D is unclear. V lost 1 base and J 4 bases, leaving 7 bases between the germline ends. Germline V lookup: CDR1 DFQATT, CDR2 SNEGSKA (reference sequence). This CDR3 contains 13 residues. As DNA, the CDR3 is TGCAGTGCTAGAGTCAGTATCACCGGGGAGCTGTTTTTT. Translated: CSARVSITGELFF.

This sequence joins TRBV20-1 and TRBJ2-3; D may be TRBD1 (5 bases). CDR3 length equals 15 residues. Trimming removed 6 bases from V and 2 bases from J, with 18 bases in between. Per the germline V gene, CDR1 is DFQATT and CDR2 is SNEGSKA (reference sequence). The CDR3 coding sequence is TGCAGTGCCACGCTAGGCGGTGGGGCCACAGATACGCAGTATTTT. This codes for CSATLGGGATDTQYF.

The CDR3 region has the DNA TGTGCCAGCAGCAAAAACAGGGGCGAGGGCTACAATGAGCAGTTCTTC. Protein product: CASSKNRGEGYNEQFF. The gene calls are TRBV7-8 and TRBJ2-1; 7 nucleotides line up with TRBD1. This CDR3 contains 16 residues. Germline CDR1 and CDR2: SGHVS and FQNEAQ. V lost 5 bases to trimming and J lost 3 bases; unmatched junction nucleotides: 10.

The chain couples TRBV21-1 to TRBJ2-1; the table's D call, TRBD2, was not checked against the DNA. TRBV21-1 is designated a pseudogene. This CDR3 has 17 amino acids. For the CDR3, the DNA is TGTGCCAGCAGCAAGTGGTCGCTAGCGGGAGGATACAATGAGCAGTTCTTC. Translated: CASSKWSLAGGYNEQFF.

The chain recombines TRBV27 with TRBJ2-1; a weak D match, TRBD1 (6 bases). This CDR3 is built from 14 residues. Germline CDR1 MNHEY, CDR2 SMNVEV (reference sequence). Trimming cost V 6 bases and J 7 bases, with 16 bases left between them. The CDR3 loop reads CASSRGFGTNEQFF. The CDR3 DNA reads TGTGCCAGCAGCAGGGGTTTCGGGACAAATGAGCAGTTCTTC.

This chain connects TRBV6-5 to TRBJ1-4, with D possibly matching TRBD1 (5 bases). The CDR3 sequence is 16 residues long. Germline CDR1 and CDR2: MNHEY and SVGAGI. V lost 2 bases, J lost 0 bases, and 10 bases lay in between. CDR3 loop: CASSYGAGATNEKLFF. The CDR3 DNA is TGTGCCAGCAGTTACGGGGCAGGAGCAACTAATGAAAAACTGTTTTTT.

The chain joins TRBV7-8 to TRBJ2-3; D is undetermined. The CDR3 covers 16 residues. Germline lookup yields CDR1 SGHVS and CDR2 FQNEAQ. V was shortened by 2 bases and J by 0 bases, with 12 bases between the two germline ends. CDR3 in amino acids: CASSLRPALSTDTQYF. In nucleotides, the CDR3 is TGTGCCAGCAGCTTACGTCCAGCCCTGAGCACAGATACGCAGTATTTT.

The chain links TRBV7-8 to TRBJ2-1; 9 nucleotides line up with TRBD1. The CDR3 loop spans 17 amino acids. Trimming cost V 1 base and J 3 bases; bases outside gene matches: 7. Germline CDR1 SGHVS, CDR2 FQNEAQ. The CDR3 DNA is TGTGCCAGCAGCTTAGGGGGTATGGGACAGGGCTACAATGAGCAGTTCTTC. Its translation: CASSLGGMGQGYNEQFF.

V gene TRBV7-2 combines with J gene TRBJ2-3; 10 bases match TRBD2. This CDR3 is 12 amino acids long. Germline CDR1 SGHTA, CDR2 FQGNSA. Trimming at V came to 8 bases and at J to 7 bases, leaving 3 bases not matched to a gene. The DNA for the CDR3 is TGTGCCAGCCGAGCGGGGGGGTATACGCAGTATTTT. Translation gives CASRAGGYTQYF.

The J gene is TRBJ2-3, the V gene TRBV4-2; D not certain. Germline V gene lookup returns CDR1 LGHNA and CDR2 YNFKEQ. The CDR3 covers 15 residues. V was trimmed by 0 bases and J by 2 bases, leaving 9 bases between them. CDR3: CASSQDPQDTDTQYF. The CDR3 DNA reads as TGTGCCAGCAGCCAAGATCCTCAGGACACAGATACGCAGTATTTT.

The chain is built from TRBV20-1 and TRBJ2-5; 7 bases are shared with TRBD1. The CDR3 consists of 15 residues. Germline CDR1 is DFQATT and CDR2 is SNEGSKA (reference sequence). J gave up 4 bases and V 0 bases, and 8 bases lay outside the gene matches. In DNA, the CDR3 is TGCAGTGCTAGAGATCCGACAGGGTTGGGAGAGACCCAGTACTTC. This translates into CSARDPTGLGETQYF.

Here the CDR3 reads CASSGARYSNNEQFF. CDR3 sequence (DNA): TGTGCCAGCAGCGGTGCCAGGTACTCGAACAATGAGCAGTTCTTC. The rearrangement uses TRBV4-2 and TRBJ2-1; D remains ambiguous. The germline V and J ends were trimmed by 5 bases and 5 bases, with 16 bases remaining between them. This CDR3 is 15 amino acids long. In germline, CDR1 is LGHNA, CDR2 YNFKEQ.

Worth noting for this clonotype: The junction does not match germline at one end; this may be a read error. V is TRBV3-1 and J is TRBJ2-7, with D possibly being TRBD1 or TRBD2 (7 bases each). This CDR3 is built from 17 residues. Germline V lookup: CDR1 LGHDT, CDR2 YNNKEL (reference sequence). The CDR3 DNA is TGTGCCAGCAGCCATTGGCTCGCCAGGGGGGGGTCCCACGAGCAGTGCTTC. It encodes CASSHWLARGGSHEQCF.

In its sample, this clonotype was seen a few times. This chain connects TRBV29-1 to TRBJ2-7; TRBD2 matches at 7 bases. With 4 bases clipped from V and 7 bases from J, the junction kept 13 bases outside the gene matches. The CDR3 loop spans 14 amino acids. CDR1 is SQVTM and CDR2 is ANQGSEA in the germline V gene. The CDR3, as DNA: TGCAGCGTTGTGGGGGGGGACGGCGGTGGGGAGCAGTACTTC. This gives the protein CSVVGGDGGGEQYF.

This clonotype was recorded a few times. The V call is TRBV20-1, the J call TRBJ2-5; 11 bases align to TRBD2. The germline V gene encodes CDR1 DFQATT and CDR2 SNEGSKA (reference sequence). With V trimmed by 2 bases and J by 2 bases, 7 bases remained unmatched. The CDR3 covers 16 residues. The CDR3 here is CSARSGLAGGQETQYF. In DNA, the CDR3 is TGCAGTGCTAGATCGGGGCTAGCGGGGGGACAAGAGACCCAGTACTTC.

This clonotype was detected only a few times. The CDR3 reads CASSESRGHANTEAFF. For the CDR3, the DNA is TGCGCCAGCAGTGAGTCGAGAGGACATGCGAACACTGAAGCTTTCTTT. The chain employs TRBV10-2 and TRBJ1-1; D may be TRBD1 (5 bases). The CDR3 has 16 amino acids. The germline V gene has CDR1 WSHSY and CDR2 SAAADI. The ends were cut back, 0 bases at V and 1 base at J, with 12 bases in the middle.

V is TRBV7-7 and J is TRBJ2-3; D is unresolved. The germline V gene has CDR1 SSHAT and CDR2 FNYEAQ (reference sequence). The V gene lost 5 bases and the J gene lost 7 bases, with 13 bases spanning the gap. The CDR3 sequence is 13 residues long. The CDR3 reads CASSLDGANTQYF. CDR3 coding DNA: TGTGCCAGCAGCCTGGACGGTGCGAATACGCAGTATTTT.

This clonotype was seen many times. CDR3 DNA: TGCAGCGCCGCCCCAGCGGGAGGAGTAGAGACCCAGTACTTC. Translation gives CSAAPAGGVETQYF. The chain joins TRBV29-1 to TRBJ2-5; 9 bases match TRBD2. CDR1 is SQVTM and CDR2 is ANQGSEA in the germline V gene. The CDR3 extends over 14 amino acids. V lost 7 bases and J lost 4; bases outside the gene matches: 10.

This clonotype appeared many times. The chain is built from TRBV12-3 or TRBV12-4 and TRBJ2-7; 10 nucleotides match TRBD1. This CDR3 is built from 14 residues. V was clipped by 5 bases and J by 1 base; unmatched bases: 2. CDR3 amino acids: CASSRTGGSYEQYF. The CDR3 DNA reads TGTGCCAGCAGTCGGACAGGGGGTTCCTACGAGCAGTACTTC.

This rearrangement joins TRBV18 to TRBJ1-4, with D maybe TRBD1 (6 bases). Germline V gives CDR1 KGHSH, CDR2 LQKENI. Trimming took off 5 bases at V and 7 bases at J, with 8 bases between the two ends. CDR3 size: 12 residues. In nucleotides, the CDR3 is TGTGCCAGCTCATCCAGGGGTGAAAAACTGTTTTTT. Its translation is CASSSRGEKLFF.

The chain recombines TRBV12-3 or TRBV12-4 with TRBJ2-5, with 7 bases fitting TRBD1. Losses at the gene ends were 1 base for V and 5 bases for J; bases not matched to a gene: 4. The CDR3 loop spans 14 amino acids. CDR3 amino acids: CASSLGQGEETQYF. The CDR3 region has the DNA TGTGCCAGCAGTTTAGGACAGGGTGAGGAGACCCAGTACTTC.